The sequence of this T cell receptor (beta chain) was determined in a study of blood T cells in healthy people across ages. Regarding the study as a whole: Any changes in expanded clonotypes were possibly confounded, as donor CMV status remained unknown. Naive CD4+ cells and diversity were both higher in long-lived donors than in aged donors.

This clonotype appeared a single time. The antigen is unknown. This could be a read error, since a much larger clone is one nucleotide away. Together with a sample-barcoded 5' primer, a J-beta primer mix was included in a second PCR lasting roughly 6 to 12 cycles. Unique molecular identifiers of 12 random nucleotides labeled each cDNA. TCRdb passed the 5' RACE reads through MiXCR, listing each CDR3 protein once. In the table there are roughly 680,000 distinct CDR3 sequences, over 40% of which are singletons. Sequencing was done on a sample of blood. This receptor was obtained from a woman aged 80 or over in good health.

The CDR3: CASSLLGTSGMEQFF. The DNA for the CDR3 is TGCGCCAGCAGCCTTCTCGGGACCTCGGGTATGGAGCAGTTCTTC. V gene TRBV5-1 combines with J gene TRBJ2-1, with D perhaps TRBD1 or TRBD2 (5 bases each). Trimming left V 4 bases short and J 10 bases short, with 21 bases between. CDR3 size: 15 residues. Germline-derived CDR1 and CDR2 are SGHRS and YFSETQ. The full variable domain, its missing parts supplied by reference TRBV5-1 and TRBJ2-1, is KAGVTQTPRYLIKTRGQQVTLSCSPISGHRSVSWYQQTPGQGLQFLFEYFSETQRNKGNFPGRFSGRQFSNSRSEMNVSTLELGDSALYLCASSLLGTSGMEQFFGPGTRLTVL.